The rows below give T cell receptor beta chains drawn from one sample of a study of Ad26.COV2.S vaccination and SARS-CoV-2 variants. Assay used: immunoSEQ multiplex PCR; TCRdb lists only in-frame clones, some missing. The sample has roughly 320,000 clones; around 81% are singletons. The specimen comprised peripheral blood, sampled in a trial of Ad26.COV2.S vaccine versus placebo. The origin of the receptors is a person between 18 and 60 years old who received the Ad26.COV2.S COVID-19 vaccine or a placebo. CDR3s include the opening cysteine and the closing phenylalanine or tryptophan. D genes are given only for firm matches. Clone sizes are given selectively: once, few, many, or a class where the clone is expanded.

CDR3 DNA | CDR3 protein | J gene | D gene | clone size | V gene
TGCGCCAGCAGCTTGGGGACAGGGGAGGGCTCACCCCTCCACTTT | CASSLGTGEGSPLHF | TRBJ1-6 | TRBD1 | - | TRBV5-1
TGCGCCAGCAGCGTGACTGGACACCCAGATCAGCCCCAGCATTTT | CASSVTGHPDQPQHF | TRBJ1-5 | - | - | TRBV5-1
TGTGCCACCAGCAGAGAGAGAAGTAGCAATCAGCCCCAGCATTTT | CATSRERSSNQPQHF | TRBJ1-5 | - | - | TRBV15
TGCGCCAGCAGCCAAGCAGCGGGGGATCGCTACAATGAGCAGTTCTTC | CASSQAAGDRYNEQFF | TRBJ2-1 | TRBD2 | - | TRBV4-1
TGTGCCAGCAGTTCTCCGGGACAGGGCGTCTCTACGCAGTATTTT | CASSSPGQGVSTQYF | TRBJ2-3 | TRBD1 | - | TRBV2
TGTGCCAGCAGTGAAAATTGGCAGAACATTCAGTACTTC | CASSENWQNIQYF | TRBJ2-4 | - | - | TRBV6-1
TGCGCCAGCAGCTTGGAATCTGGGGCAGGGGGGCTTGGCTACACCTTC | CASSLESGAGGLGYTF | TRBJ1-2 | TRBD1 | - | TRBV5-1
TGTGCCAGCAGTTTAACTGGAGATCAGCCCCAGCATTTT | CASSLTGDQPQHF | TRBJ1-5 | - | - | TRBV27
TGTGCCAGCCCGTCCGCGGGGGGGATGAACACTGAAGCTTTCTTT | CASPSAGGMNTEAFF | TRBJ1-1 | - | - | TRBV28
TGTGCCACCCTACAGGGGGCGGCGGATACGCAGTATTTT | CATLQGAADTQYF | TRBJ2-3 | TRBD1 | - | TRBV10-3
TGTGCCAGCAGCCACGCCTCCGGGGAGCTGTTTTTT | CASSHASGELFF | TRBJ2-2 | - | - | TRBV11-2
TGTGCCAGCAGCTCGGCTGGACAGGGGGCGCTTGGAAACACCATATATTTT | CASSSAGQGALGNTIYF | TRBJ1-3 | TRBD1 | - | TRBV5-6
TGTGCCAGCAGCTTAGATAGGACTAGCTCTACCGGGGAGCTGTTTTTT | CASSLDRTSSTGELFF | TRBJ2-2 | TRBD2 | - | TRBV7-2
TGCGCCAGCAGCTTCGAAGGACAGGGGGCTGGCGAGCAGTACTTC | CASSFEGQGAGEQYF | TRBJ2-7 | TRBD1 | - | TRBV5-1
TGTGCCAGCAGCCCCGGGGGTATAATCACTGAAGCTTTCTTT | CASSPGGIITEAFF | TRBJ1-1 | - | - | TRBV11-2
TGTGCCAGCACCTATCCGATCGATGGCTGCACCTTC | CASTYPIDGCTF | TRBJ1-2 | - | few | TRBV6-5
TGTGCCAGCAGCCCCGACAGGGACACTGAAGCTTTCTTT | CASSPDRDTEAFF | TRBJ1-1 | TRBD1 | - | TRBV7-8
TGTGCCAGCAGCTTAGCGTTAGGTACTGAAGCTTTCTTT | CASSLALGTEAFF | TRBJ1-1 | - | once | TRBV7-8
TGTGCCAGCAGTTATGAAGGAGATACCTACGAGCAGTACTTC | CASSYEGDTYEQYF | TRBJ2-7 | - | - | TRBV6-5
TGTGCCAGCAGTCATCGGACGGGGGAATTGAACACTGAAGCTTTCTTT | CASSHRTGELNTEAFF | TRBJ1-1 | - | - | TRBV28
TGCACCAGCAGCCATTTGGGGAGGGCTTCAGGCTACGAGCAGTACTTC | CTSSHLGRASGYEQYF | TRBJ2-7 | - | - | TRBV1
TGTGCCAGCAGTGGGGAGACCCAGTACTTC | CASSGETQYF | TRBJ2-5 | - | - | TRBV2
TGCGCCAGCAGCGTTGGACAGGGGGGGACTAATGAAAAACTGTTTTTT | CASSVGQGGTNEKLFF | TRBJ1-4 | TRBD1 | few | TRBV5-1
TGTGCCAGCAGGCCTGTCTCTGGAAACACCATATATTTT | CASRPVSGNTIYF | TRBJ1-3 | - | - | TRBV6-5
TGTGCCAGCAGCCCATTGGGACACAATTCACCCCTCCACTTT | CASSPLGHNSPLHF | TRBJ1-6 | - | - | TRBV6-2/TRBV6-3
TGTGCCAGCAGGCCGGACAGGGGTGTAAAGAATTCACCCCTCCACTTT | CASRPDRGVKNSPLHF | TRBJ1-6 | TRBD1 | once | TRBV2
TGTGCCAGCAGCCCTATGAGGCGGGCTGGCACCGGGGAGCTGTTTTTT | CASSPMRRAGTGELFF | TRBJ2-2 | - | - | TRBV27
TGTGCCAGCAGCTCCACAGGGTGGGGCTACACCTTC | CASSSTGWGYTF | TRBJ1-2 | - | few | TRBV6-5
TGCGCCAGCAGCCAAGATCTGGGTTGGGGAAACACCATATATTTT | CASSQDLGWGNTIYF | TRBJ1-3 | - | few | TRBV4-1
TGTGCCAGCAGCGAGGCCGGAGGGTATGGCTACACCTTC | CASSEAGGYGYTF | TRBJ1-2 | - | few | TRBV6-6
TGTGCCAGCAGCCGAACCACAGGGGGCTCCTACAATGAGCAGTTCTTC | CASSRTTGGSYNEQFF | TRBJ2-1 | TRBD1 | - | TRBV3-1/TRBV3-2
TGCGCCAGCAGCTCCGAGGGACTAGGGGGAGAGACCCAGTACTTC | CASSSEGLGGETQYF | TRBJ2-5 | TRBD2 | - | TRBV5-1
TGTGCCAGCAGCTTGGGGGGCAGGGGCGATGAGCAGTTCTTC | CASSLGGRGDEQFF | TRBJ2-1 | - | - | TRBV5-4
TGTGCCAGCAGCTTAGCGGGACAGGGAGGCCACGAGCAGTACTTC | CASSLAGQGGHEQYF | TRBJ2-7 | TRBD1 | - | TRBV7-9
TGCGCCAGCAGCTTCACTAGCGGGGGGGCGTCGGCCTACGAGCAGTACTTC | CASSFTSGGASAYEQYF | TRBJ2-7 | TRBD2 | - | TRBV5-1
TGTGCCAGCAGCTTAGGTGGCAGCGGGGGATACACCGGGGAGCTGTTTTTT | CASSLGGSGGYTGELFF | TRBJ2-2 | TRBD2 | - | TRBV7-8
TGCGCCAGCAGCTTGCTCCTAGCGGGCGAAGAGACCCAGTACTTC | CASSLLLAGEETQYF | TRBJ2-5 | TRBD2 | - | TRBV5-1
TGTGCCAGCAGCATGACAGGGGTCGAGCAGTACTTC | CASSMTGVEQYF | TRBJ2-7 | TRBD1 | - | TRBV5-6
TGTGCCACACTGAATCGAGCGGGGGCGCCCAATGAGCAGTTCTTC | CATLNRAGAPNEQFF | TRBJ2-1 | TRBD2 | - | TRBV5-4
TGTGCCAGCAGCCGCCAGGCGGGGGAAGAGACCCAGTACTTC | CASSRQAGEETQYF | TRBJ2-5 | TRBD2 | once | TRBV7-2
TGTGCCAGCAGCCCCACCGGGTATGGTGGAAACACCATATATTTT | CASSPTGYGGNTIYF | TRBJ1-3 | - | - | TRBV7-9
TGTGCCAGCAGCATCGGGAGTAACACCGGGGAGCTGTTTTTT | CASSIGSNTGELFF | TRBJ2-2 | - | - | TRBV28
TGCGCCAGCAGCCCTGGGGACAGGCAGAGCTATGGCTACACCTTC | CASSPGDRQSYGYTF | TRBJ1-2 | TRBD1 | - | TRBV5-1
TGTGCCAGCAAGCGGCAGACCCTATACGACGAGCAGTACTTC | CASKRQTLYDEQYF | TRBJ2-7 | - | - | TRBV2
TGTGCCAGCAGTCGGGACAGACCTTACGAGCAGTACTTC | CASSRDRPYEQYF | TRBJ2-7 | TRBD1 | - | TRBV7-2
TGTGCCAGCAGTTTAATACCTGATTATGGCTACACCTTC | CASSLIPDYGYTF | TRBJ1-2 | - | - | TRBV28
TGCAGTGCCAAAAGGGCACCCCTCCACTTT | CSAKRAPLHF | TRBJ1-6 | - | - | TRBV20-1
TGTGCCAGCAGCTTTGGACAGCTCAATCAGCCCCAGCATTTT | CASSFGQLNQPQHF | TRBJ1-5 | - | - | TRBV5-8
TGCGCCAGCAGCCGGGGGAGGGAAGGAAATGAAAAACTGTTTTTT | CASSRGREGNEKLFF | TRBJ1-4 | - | - | TRBV4-1